The following is a T cell receptor beta chain sequence with its context. This sample stems from a study of blood T cell repertoires in COVID-19. Turning to the study itself: T cells, B-cell-depleted T cells, or PBMCs supplied cDNA or gDNA.

The age range of participants was about 18 to 89 years, with residence in about 25 US areas. The CDR3 is 15 amino acids. CDR1 SEHNR and CDR2 FQNEAQ come from the germline V gene (reference sequence). V lost 5 bases and J 4 bases, leaving 14 bases between the germline ends. Per the original methods: For nucleated cells, counts were estimated from reference gene primer amplification. TCRdb keeps only in-frame clones here, not all; method: immunoSEQ multiplex PCR. Clone size and V and J calls were adopted from that table, with D and trimming inferred from the DNA. Of over 200,000 clones detected, over 80% appear once; the ten largest clones hold approximately 10%.

The J gene is TRBJ2-2, the V gene TRBV7-9; TRBD2 might be the D (5 bases). Sample: PBMCs or T cells enriched from blood (not recorded which). The TCR comes from a man aged 18 to 35 with acute COVID-19. DNA of the CDR3: TGTGCCAGCAGCCCGAGGCCCGCGGGCACCGGGGAGCTGTTTTTT. Protein sequence: CASSPRPAGTGELFF.